This record covers a single T cell receptor beta chain. As yet, its antigen is unknown. This specimen belongs to a study of T cell responses to AZD1222 COVID-19 vaccine. Points from the study as a whole: Among AZD1222 vaccinees, only six or seven were seropositive at baseline. Donors were largely white British and mainly female; clonal diversity was possibly underestimated.

The data were produced by immunoSEQ multiplex PCR, yet TCRdb's version contains in-frame clones alone and is incomplete. Of under 200,000 clones in the sample, 87% were seen once. V was clipped by 6 bases and J by 5 bases, with 14 bases between them. This CDR3 comprises 13 residues. The germline V gene encodes CDR1 SGHAT and CDR2 FQNNGV. The genes are TRBV11-2 and TRBJ2-7; tentatively, D is TRBD1 (5 bases). The sequence was obtained from an adult in good health. The material was peripheral blood, obtained on day 0 of MenACWY control vaccination. The CDR3 nucleotides read TGTGCCAGCAGTCCCTTAGGGGCCCACGAGCAGTACTTC. Translating it yields CASSPLGAHEQYF.